This section outlines one T cell receptor beta chain sequence together with its context. In the original processing: Researchers report that nucleated cell counts were estimated from reference gene primer amplification. Repertoires were generated with immunoSEQ multiplex PCR, while TCRdb's copy carries only in-frame clones and drops some. The V and J calls and clone size are taken from that table; D and trimming were inferred from the DNA. Here the sample spans roughly 150,000 clones, 76% being singletons. The sample is drawn from a study of blood T cell repertoires in COVID-19. Turning to the study itself: T cells, B-cell-depleted T cells, or PBMCs provided the cDNA or gDNA that served as material.

The trim removed 6 bases at V and 5 bases at J, leaving 15 bases unmatched. Germline CDR1 is KGHSH and CDR2 is LQKENI. This CDR3 has 16 amino acids. Sequencing used peripheral blood. The chain joins TRBV18 to TRBJ2-7; 8 bases fit TRBD1. The clonotype originates from a woman of 80 years or more with acute or convalescent COVID-19. The DNA of the CDR3 is TGTGCCAGCTCGAGGGGTACAGGGGGGACGTTCCACGAGCAGTACTTC. This translates into CASSRGTGGTFHEQYF.